This T cell receptor (beta chain) was sequenced for a study of post-analysis software for immune sequencing data. Germline assignment: CDR1 MDHEN and CDR2 SYDVKM. Trimming took off 6 bases at V and 4 bases at J, with 16 bases between the two ends. This CDR3 contains 15 residues. Study results and caveats: With TRBV5-6, TRBV5-1 and TRBV20-1 included, 5 or 6 TRBV segments were more frequent in patients than in controls.

In the case of this clonotype: Its antigen is not known.

Each TCR beta cDNA library carried unique molecular identifiers. One entry per CDR3 protein, called by TCRdb with MiXCR from the PCR reads. The sample has approximately 690,000 distinct CDR3 sequences, 55% to 70% seen once. Material for sequencing was blood. The gene calls are TRBV28 and TRBJ1-3; TRBD1 might be the D (5 bases). The clonotype was recovered from a girl under 10 years old with multiple sclerosis. CDR3 in DNA: TGTGCCAGCAGCAGCCGGGGACTCTCCGGAAACACCATATATTTT. Translation gives CASSSRGLSGNTIYF.